The sequence of this TCR beta chain was determined in a study of blood T cell repertoires in COVID-19. As for the study in general: The origin of the acute and convalescent COVID-19 samples was the United States, Italy and Spain. T cells, B-cell-depleted T cells, or PBMCs supplied cDNA or gDNA.

In the original workflow: Quantification of nucleated cells was approximated via reference gene primer amplification. TCRdb's copy holds only in-frame clones and misses some; the assay was immunoSEQ multiplex PCR. V and J calls and clone size are given by that table; D and trimming were obtained from the DNA. The sample yields a few hundred thousand clones, more than 70% seen once. The sample comprised peripheral blood. This clonotype was sampled from a woman in her 30s with COVID-19, enrolled during active disease.

The CDR3 loop reads CASSRRGRGETQYF. The CDR3 region has the DNA TGTGCCAGCAGCCGGCGGGGGAGAGGGGAGACCCAGTACTTC. The chain carries TRBV7-2 and TRBJ2-5, with TRBD2 matching over 7 bases. V lost 5 bases to trimming and J lost 5 bases; unmatched junction nucleotides: 8. This CDR3 is 14 amino acids long. CDR1 is SGHTA and CDR2 is FQGNSA in the germline V gene.